This T cell receptor (beta chain) was identified during a study of blood T cell repertoires in COVID-19. Study as a whole: Samples representing acute and convalescent COVID-19 were sourced from the United States, Italy and Spain. The cDNA or gDNA used as material had been derived from T cells, B-cell-depleted T cells, or PBMCs.

Original processing notes: Counts of nucleated cells, estimated from reference gene primer amplification, were obtained. Clones were sequenced by immunoSEQ multiplex PCR, and TCRdb holds only the in-frame ones, with some missing. That table is the source of V, J and clone size, and D and trimming were worked out from the DNA. The sample gives roughly 200,000 clones, about 85% of which show up once; around a sixth is in the top ten. Seattle patient enrollment occurred during active infection, with longitudinal follow-up thereafter. The CDR3 loop spans 15 amino acids. Trimming pared 4 bases from V and 2 bases from J, leaving 12 bases between. Germline assignment: CDR1 LNHDA and CDR2 SQIVND (reference sequence).

The sequencing input was peripheral blood. This clonotype originated in a person between 65 and 80 years old with COVID-19, enrolled during active disease. The V gene is TRBV19, the J gene TRBJ1-5; D unclear. The CDR3 DNA sequence: TGTGCCAGTAGTACTTCCGTTCGGGGCAATCAGCCCCAGCATTTT. Its translation: CASSTSVRGNQPQHF.